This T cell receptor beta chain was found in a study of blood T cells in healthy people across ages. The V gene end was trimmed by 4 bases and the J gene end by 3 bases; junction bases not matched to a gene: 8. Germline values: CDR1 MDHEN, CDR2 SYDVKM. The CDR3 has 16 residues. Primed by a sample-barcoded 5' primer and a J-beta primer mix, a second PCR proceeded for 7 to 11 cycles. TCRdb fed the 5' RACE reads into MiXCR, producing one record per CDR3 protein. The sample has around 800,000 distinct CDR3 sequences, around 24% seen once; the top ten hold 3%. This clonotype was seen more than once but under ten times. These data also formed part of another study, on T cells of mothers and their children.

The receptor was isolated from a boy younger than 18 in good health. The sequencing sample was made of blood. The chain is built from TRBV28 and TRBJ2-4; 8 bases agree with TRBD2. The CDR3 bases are TGTGCCAGCAGTTCACCCTCACGGGGGGGCAAAAACATTCAGTACTTC. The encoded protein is CASSSPSRGGKNIQYF.